This TCR beta chain was retrieved from a study of PD-1 blockade in classical Hodgkin lymphoma (dated by TCRdb to about 2020). Describing the broader study: Nivolumab dosing was 3 mg/kg intravenously every 2 weeks, continuing until either disease progression or unacceptable toxicity. A peripheral blood immune signature of response to PD-1 blockade in classical Hodgkin lymphoma was defined using TCR beta sequencing and CyTOF.

A note on this clone: Its antigen target is currently unknown. Within one base of it there is no much larger clone, and no base qualities were kept.

The time point label corresponds to: cycle 2 day 1 (C2D1) of nivolumab. Relapse after autologous stem cell transplantation had occurred in all trial patients, and cohorts A, B and C were distinguished by prior brentuximab vedotin exposure. The trial cohort was composed of about 54 patients with relapsed/refractory classical Hodgkin lymphoma, for whom complete response, partial response or progressive disease was recorded as best overall response. Trial patients were treated with single-agent nivolumab in the multi-cohort phase II CheckMate 205 trial. An independent review committee assessed best overall response using the 2007 International Working Group response criteria. Trial PBMCs were collected just before the start of nivolumab (C1D1) and during therapy at cycle 2 day 1 and cycle 4 day 1. Peripheral blood was collected in 8 mL Vacutainer Cell Preparation Tubes, from which PBMCs were isolated by centrifugation and then cryopreserved.

Points the paper makes about the study in general: The study was restricted to a single clinical trial cohort, and the causes of repertoire differences, possibly disease activity or prior therapy, were left undefined. Newly diagnosed patients were reported to have lower baseline TCR diversity than healthy donors, and relapsed/refractory patients were reported to have lower baseline TCR diversity still. Trial patients achieving complete response had baseline diversity similar to newly diagnosed patients, whereas partial responders and progressors had significantly lower diversity. Lower diversity was seen in patients whose nivolumab began less than 1 year after ASCT, and these patients were left out of later analyses so that immune reconstitution would not confound the results. CD4+ but not CD8+ TCR diversity rose significantly by C4D1 (p=0.0027 vs p=0.16), most apparent in complete responders (p=0.02).

The Qiagen DNeasy kit was used to extract genomic DNA both from unsorted PBMCs and from the negatively selected CD4+ and CD8+ fractions. TCR beta CDR3 regions were subjected to amplification by immunoSEQ multiplex PCR with primers that anneal to V and J segments. A synthetic immune receptor repertoire was used to minimize amplification bias, and remaining bias was computationally removed after sequencing. Per the original workflow: Custom Python scripts were used to quantify repertoire diversity as the Shannon entropy index. Unsorted, CD4+ and CD8+ repertoires were analyzed separately, except for combined analyses in which CD4+ and CD8+ sequences were merged in silico. A clone was considered expanded if an increase in frequency of at least 2-fold after treatment relative to C1D1 was found, and a pseudocount of 0.5 was applied to clones undetected at baseline. Singleton clones were defined as clones with 0 or 1 copy at C1D1, and non-singleton clones were defined as clones with 2 or more copies. Clones expanded in unsorted samples were assigned a CD4+, CD8+ or unknown annotation through matching of protein sequences in sorted samples from the same patient. Wilcoxon tests on paired samples were used to test diversity changes from C1D1 to C4D1. Drawn from immuneACCESS, this table holds only the in-frame rearrangements with V and J called that TCRdb kept. Clones are partly lost; checked studies trace under half to an unresolved V gene and leave the rest unexplained. V, J and clone size derive from that table, while D and trimming were established from the DNA sequence. The sample records nearly 25,000 clones, about 86% of which are singletons. Roughly a fifth of the sample lies in the top ten.

The CDR3 sequence holds 16 residues, the cysteine and phenylalanine included. The kept DNA is CDR3 alone, 48 bases in frame from the first base. Sample: peripheral blood mononuclear cells (PBMCs), taken before the second cycle of nivolumab. This chain is built from TRBV21-1 and TRBJ2-3; the table calls TRBD2, which could not be checked here. TRBV21-1 counts as a pseudogene. This TCR was sampled from a human donor with classical Hodgkin lymphoma. The CDR3 in this case is CASSTVLARSTDTQYF. The DNA sequence is given as TGTGCCAGCAGCACCGTGTTAGCGCGGAGCACAGATACGCAGTATTTT.